The 15 T cell receptor beta chains presented below share a single source sample, sequenced in a study of blood T cell repertoires in COVID-19. Measured with immunoSEQ multiplex PCR; TCRdb has only the in-frame clones, and not every one. The sample holds fewer than 300,000 clones, approximately 90% seen once. The sequencing sample was made of peripheral blood. The receptors were gathered from a woman in her forties or fifties with COVID-19, enrolled during active disease.

This clone was counted many times. The chain combines TRBV6-6 with TRBJ1-1; D call uncertain. Looked up from germline, CDR1 is MNHNY and CDR2 is SVGAGI (reference sequence). V lost 1 base to trimming and J lost 2 bases, with 5 bases between them. The CDR3 is 13 residues long. The CDR3 loop is CASSYFQNTEAFF. As DNA, the CDR3 is TGTGCCAGCAGTTACTTTCAAAACACTGAAGCTTTCTTT.

V usage is TRBV7-2 and J usage is TRBJ2-7, with a weak D call TRBD1 (6 bases). CDR1 is SGHTA, CDR2 FQGNSA, per germline. CDR3 length equals 13 residues. Trimming took off 4 bases at V and 3 bases at J, with 10 bases between the two ends. The CDR3 nucleotides are TGTGCCAGCAGCTCTGGACAGTTCTACGAGCAGTACTTC. Amino acid sequence: CASSSGQFYEQYF.

The chain uses TRBV30 and TRBJ1-1; 8 bases agree with TRBD1. The CDR3 contains 14 residues. Germline lookup yields CDR1 GTSNPN and CDR2 SVGIG (reference sequence). After removal of 3 bases from V and 1 base from J, the junction contained 4 bases not matched to a gene. The CDR3 sequence: CAWSPGQGNTEAFF. As DNA, the CDR3 is TGTGCCTGGAGCCCCGGACAGGGGAACACTGAAGCTTTCTTT.

The V call is TRBV18, the J call TRBJ2-3; TRBD2 is a possible D gene (6 bases). Germline CDR1 and CDR2: KGHSH and LQKENI. Trimming took off 0 bases at V and 0 bases at J, with 10 bases between the two ends. The CDR3 contains 16 residues. Here the CDR3 DNA reads TGTGCCAGCTCACCACCGCAGGGACTGAGCACAGATACGCAGTATTTT. This gives the protein CASSPPQGLSTDTQYF.

This clone appeared a single time. The V and J genes are TRBV24-1 and TRBJ2-7; TRBD2 aligns across 11 bases. The CDR3 spans 20 residues. J lost 0 bases, V lost 3 bases, and 15 bases had no gene match. The germline CDR1 and CDR2 sequences are KGHDR and SFDVKD. This chain's CDR3 is CATSDLGPGMGLADSYEQYF. CDR3 bases: TGTGCCACCAGTGATCTGGGGCCAGGGATGGGACTAGCGGACTCCTACGAGCAGTACTTC.

The chain has TRBV6-5 and TRBJ1-1, with 7 bases matching TRBD1. CDR1 is MNHEY and CDR2 is SVGAGI in the germline V gene. The CDR3 loop spans 15 amino acids. Trimming removed 0 bases from V and 7 bases from J; junction bases left unmatched: 8. This CDR3 is CASSYSEPGQYEAFF. The CDR3 region has the DNA TGTGCCAGCAGTTACTCCGAACCGGGACAGTATGAAGCTTTCTTT.

V gene TRBV15 combines with J gene TRBJ1-2, with 9 positions matching TRBD1. V shed 3 bases and J 8 bases; nucleotides not matched to a gene: 4. This CDR3 is 13 amino acids long. Germline V gene data show CDR1 as LNHNV and CDR2 as YYDKDF (reference sequence). The CDR3 sequence: CATSRMDRGGYTF. DNA of the CDR3: TGTGCCACCAGCAGGATGGACAGGGGAGGCTACACCTTC.

The chain recombines TRBV5-5 with TRBJ2-1, with 13 bases identical to TRBD2. The CDR3 loop spans 16 amino acids. Per germline, CDR1 SGHKS and CDR2 YYEKEE (reference sequence). V gave up 4 bases and J gave up 4 bases; unmatched junction bases: 5. The CDR3 DNA reads as TGTGCCAGCAGCCTCGGACTAGCGGGGGATTACAATGAGCAGTTCTTC. Protein product: CASSLGLAGDYNEQFF.

The DNA of the CDR3 is TGTGCCATCAGTACCCGGGACTTAACCTCCTACGAGCAGTACTTC. Amino acids: CAISTRDLTSYEQYF. The chain joins TRBV10-3 to TRBJ2-7, with a tentative D call TRBD2 (6 bases). CDR3 length equals 15 residues. Between the trimmed V and J ends, which lost 5 bases and 0 bases, there was a span of 14 bases. Germline assignment: CDR1 ENHRY and CDR2 SYGVKD.

The V gene is TRBV27, the J gene TRBJ2-1; the match to TRBD2 covers 10 bases. CDR3 length: 16 amino acids. V was clipped by 6 bases and J by 2 bases; unmatched bases: 7. CDR1 is MNHEY, CDR2 SMNVEV, per germline (reference sequence). CDR3 residues: CASRAGGLNTYNEQFF. In nucleotides, the CDR3 is TGTGCCAGCAGAGCGGGAGGGCTGAACACCTACAATGAGCAGTTCTTC.

The V call is TRBV15, the J call TRBJ2-7; weak D call: TRBD2 (7 bases). The CDR3 is 16 amino acids. V gave up 0 bases and J gave up 4 bases, with 16 bases separating them. The germline V gene has CDR1 LNHNV and CDR2 YYDKDF (reference sequence). DNA of the CDR3: TGTGCCACCAGCAGAGATAGGGGGGGCGCGGGGTACGAGCAGTACTTC. Residues: CATSRDRGGAGYEQYF. The whole variable domain, filled in from reference TRBV15 and TRBJ2-7, reads DAMVIQNPRYQVTQFGKPVTLSCSQTLNHNVMYWYQQKSSQAPKLLFHYYDKDFNNEADTPDNFQSRRPNTSFCFLDIRSPGLGDTAMYLCATSRDRGGAGYEQYFGPGTRLTVT.

This chain uses TRBV24-1 with TRBJ2-1; D remains unclear. Germline CDR1 reads KGHDR; CDR2 reads SFDVKD. The CDR3 is made up of 13 amino acids. V lost 2 bases, J lost 10 bases, and 11 bases lay in between. CDR3 loop: CATSDSYAGEQFF. The CDR3 DNA reads as TGTGCCACCAGTGATTCCTATGCAGGAGAGCAGTTCTTC.

The chain is built from TRBV18 and TRBJ1-3, with D unresolved. V dropped 6 bases and J dropped 2 bases, with 11 bases sitting between them. The CDR3 runs to 14 residues. The V gene's germline CDR1 is KGHSH and CDR2 LQKENI. CDR3 DNA sequence: TGTGCCAGCTCGGAACAGACTACTGGAAACACCATATATTTT. Protein sequence: CASSEQTTGNTIYF.

This clone was seen only a few times. The chain uses TRBV11-3 and TRBJ1-5; 7 nucleotides align to TRBD1. CDR3 length: 15 residues. Germline CDR1 and CDR2: SGHNT and YENEEA. V dropped 6 bases and J dropped 3; count of bases not matched to a gene: 8. This chain's CDR3 is CASSRDRVNNQPQHF. CDR3 DNA: TGTGCCAGCAGTCGCGACAGGGTAAACAATCAGCCCCAGCATTTT.

The V gene is TRBV18, the J gene TRBJ2-7; TRBD1 is a possible D gene (5 bases). Trimming cost V 0 bases and J 2 bases, with 5 bases left between them. This CDR3 is built from 13 residues. Germline V gene data show CDR1 as KGHSH and CDR2 as LQKENI. The CDR3 loop reads CASSPPGAYEQYF. The CDR3, as DNA: TGTGCCAGCTCACCACCAGGGGCCTACGAGCAGTACTTC.